This TCR beta chain was observed in a study of CD8+ T cells in alopecia areata. After isolation, RNA underwent reverse transcription to generate cDNA as the sequencing template. Sequencing used immunoSEQ multiplex PCR; TCRdb keeps in-frame clones, though not all of them. The sample lists a few hundred thousand clones, 45% to 70% occurring once. The germline V gene has CDR1 SGHDT and CDR2 YYEEEE. CDR3 size: 12 residues. V was cut by 6 bases and J by 5 bases, with 11 bases left in between. This clone was observed once. Treatment meaning: oral pan-JAK inhibitor, 5-10 mg twice daily. The input for sequencing was CD4+ T cells sorted from blood, taken at week 52, from a patient treated with tofacitinib. The J gene is TRBJ2-5, the V gene TRBV5-6; D uncertain. This TCR was recovered from a human donor with alopecia areata. The CDR3 DNA follows: TGTGCCAGCAAGCTTGGGTCGGAGACCCAGTACTTC. The encoded protein is CASKLGSETQYF.